The text below deals with one T cell receptor (beta chain). The V segment lost 2 bases and the J segment 2 bases; nucleotides outside the gene matches: 18. The CDR3 covers 20 residues. Germline CDR1 and CDR2: PRHDT and FYEKMQ (reference sequence). The data originate from a study of T-cell memory formation after mild COVID-19. It was 5'RACE with constant-segment primers that produced the TCR alpha and TCR beta cDNA libraries, which carried sample barcodes and UMIs. TCRdb reanalysed the 5' RACE reads using MiXCR and keeps one entry per CDR3 protein. The data show fewer than 400,000 distinct CDR3 sequences, 10% to 15% seen once.

Sequenced: PBMCs or a T cell subset sorted from them (not recorded which). The clonotype comes from a man younger than 35 who had mild COVID-19 (a few samples of this study predate the infection). Cell type and time point are not known. This rearrangement joins TRBV13 to TRBJ2-4; TRBD1 aligns across 7 bases. This chain's CDR3 is CASSLWRREGGRTSKNIQYF. The CDR3 coding sequence is TGTGCCAGCAGCTTATGGAGGCGAGAAGGGGGCCGAACGTCCAAAAACATTCAGTACTTC. The full variable domain, in which reference TRBV13 and TRBJ2-4 provide the parts outside the CDR3, is AAGVIQSPRHLIKEKRETATLKCYPIPRHDTVYWYQQGPGQDPQFLISFYEKMQSDKGSIPDRFSAQQFSDYHSELNMSSLELGDSALYFCASSLWRREGGRTSKNIQYFGAGTRLSVL.